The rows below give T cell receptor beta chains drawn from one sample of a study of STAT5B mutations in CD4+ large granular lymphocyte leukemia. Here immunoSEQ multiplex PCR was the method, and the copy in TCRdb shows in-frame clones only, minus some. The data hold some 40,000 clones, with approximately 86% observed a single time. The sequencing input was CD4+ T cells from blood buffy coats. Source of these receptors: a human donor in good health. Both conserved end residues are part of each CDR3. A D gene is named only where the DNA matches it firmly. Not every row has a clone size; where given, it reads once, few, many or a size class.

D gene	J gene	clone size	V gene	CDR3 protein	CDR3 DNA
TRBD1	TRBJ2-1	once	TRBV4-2	CASRTQTGGKNEQFF	TGTGCCAGCAGGACACAGACAGGGGGCAAAAATGAGCAGTTCTTC
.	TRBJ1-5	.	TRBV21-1	CASNPGGTGNDGNQPQHF	TGTGCCAGCAACCCGGGGGGGACAGGGAACGACGGCAATCAGCCCCAGCATTTT
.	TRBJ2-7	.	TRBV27	CASSIGHRSYEQYF	TGTGCCAGCAGTATCGGACACCGATCCTACGAGCAGTACTTC
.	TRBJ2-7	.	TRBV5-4	CASSLSRGSGNYEQYF	TGTGCCAGCAGCTTGTCCCGGGGGTCGGGAAACTACGAGCAGTACTTC
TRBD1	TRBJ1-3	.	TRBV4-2	CASSRSKQGPSGNTIYF	TGTGCCAGCAGCCGGAGTAAACAGGGGCCCTCTGGAAACACCATATATTTT
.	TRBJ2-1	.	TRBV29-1	CSVGSSGSSFPNEQFF	TGCAGCGTTGGGTCCTCAGGGAGTAGTTTTCCCAATGAGCAGTTCTTC
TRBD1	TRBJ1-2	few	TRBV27	CASSLQGDYGYTF	TGTGCCAGCAGTTTACAGGGGGACTATGGCTACACCTTC
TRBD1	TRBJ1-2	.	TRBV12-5	CASGSRTGARGLVSNYGYTF	TGTGCTAGTGGTTCAAGGACAGGGGCCCGAGGACTGGTTTCTAACTATGGCTACACCTTC
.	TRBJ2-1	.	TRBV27	CASSLLKQGGVNEQFF	TGTGCCAGCAGTTTACTTAAGCAGGGCGGGGTCAATGAGCAGTTCTTC
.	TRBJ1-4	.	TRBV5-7	CASSLTCLGNEKLFF	TGTGCCAGCAGCTTAACTTGCCTGGGGAATGAAAAACTGTTTTTT
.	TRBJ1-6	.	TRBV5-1	CASSFLGEDSPLHF	TGCGCCAGCAGCTTCCTGGGTGAGGATTCACCCCTCCACTTT
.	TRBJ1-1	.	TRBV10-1	CASSESGRGGTEAFF	TGCGCCAGCAGTGAGTCGGGTCGGGGAGGCACTGAAGCTTTCTTT
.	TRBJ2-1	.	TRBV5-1	CASSSTSPDNEQFF	TGCGCCAGCAGCTCCACGTCCCCGGACAATGAGCAGTTCTTC
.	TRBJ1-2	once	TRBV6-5	CASSRTRWDYGYTF	TGTGCCAGCAGTCGTACCCGATGGGACTATGGCTACACCTTC
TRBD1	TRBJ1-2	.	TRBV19	CASRGQDLLLYGYTF	TGTGCCAGTAGGGGACAGGACCTTCTCCTCTATGGCTACACCTTC
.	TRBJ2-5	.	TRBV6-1	CATWRETQYF	TGTGCCACCTGGAGGGAGACCCAGTACTTC
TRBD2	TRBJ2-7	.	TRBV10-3	CAISLGLAGYEQYF	TGTGCCATCAGCCTGGGACTAGCGGGTTACGAGCAGTACTTC
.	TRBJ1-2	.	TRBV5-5	CASSLGRADDGYTF	TGTGCCAGCAGCTTGGGCAGGGCGGACGATGGCTACACCTTC
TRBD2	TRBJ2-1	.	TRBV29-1	CSVATSAQTQFF	TGCAGCGTCGCTACTAGCGCCCAGACACAGTTCTTC
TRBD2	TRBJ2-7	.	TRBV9	CASSPWEGGAGDEQYF	TGTGCCAGCAGCCCGTGGGAGGGAGGAGCGGGAGACGAGCAGTACTTC
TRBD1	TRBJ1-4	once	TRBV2	CASSRQGAGVANEKLFF	TGTGCCAGCAGCAGACAGGGGGCGGGTGTAGCTAATGAAAAACTGTTTTTT
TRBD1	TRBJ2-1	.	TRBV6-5	CASSREGTGVNEQFF	TGTGCCAGCAGTCGCGAGGGGACAGGGGTCAATGAGCAGTTCTTC
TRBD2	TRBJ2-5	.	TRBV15	CATSPKGREETQYF	TGTGCCACCAGCCCTAAGGGGAGGGAAGAGACCCAGTACTTC
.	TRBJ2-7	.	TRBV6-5	CASRPLGRSYEQYF	TGTGCCAGCAGACCATTAGGACGGTCCTACGAGCAGTACTTC
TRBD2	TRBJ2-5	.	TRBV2	CASRSGSGSQYF	TGTGCCAGCAGGAGCGGGAGTGGGTCCCAGTACTTC
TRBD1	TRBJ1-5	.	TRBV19	CASGQGVGNQPQHF	TGTGCCAGTGGCCAGGGGGTCGGCAATCAGCCCCAGCATTTT
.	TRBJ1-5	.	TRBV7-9	CASSLGDTGNQPQHF	TGTGCCAGCAGCTTAGGAGACACCGGCAATCAGCCCCAGCATTTT
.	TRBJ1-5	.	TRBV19	CASSTYPLRPQHF	TGTGCCAGTAGTACGTACCCCCTTCGGCCCCAGCATTTT
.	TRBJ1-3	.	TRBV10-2	CASSEGGVSGNTIYF	TGCGCCAGCAGTGAGGGGGGGGTCTCTGGAAACACCATATATTTT
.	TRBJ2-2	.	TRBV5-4	CASSFPDSSGELFF	TGTGCCAGCAGCTTTCCAGATAGTTCCGGGGAGCTGTTTTTT
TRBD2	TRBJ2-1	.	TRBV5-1	CASSRTSGAYNEQFF	TGCGCCAGCAGCAGAACTAGCGGCGCCTACAATGAGCAGTTCTTC
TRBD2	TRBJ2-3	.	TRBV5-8	CASSFLIWNSGSSTDTQYF	TGTGCCAGCAGCTTCCTGATTTGGAATAGCGGGAGTAGCACAGATACGCAGTATTTT
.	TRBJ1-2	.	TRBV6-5	CASSSEWGGYTF	TGTGCCAGCAGTTCCGAATGGGGTGGCTACACCTTC
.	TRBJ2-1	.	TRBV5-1	CASSLAGYEQFF	TGCGCCAGCAGCTTGGCGGGGTATGAGCAGTTCTTC
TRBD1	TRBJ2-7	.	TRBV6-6	CASSRPGQASYEQYF	TGTGCCAGCAGCCGACCGGGACAGGCCTCCTACGAGCAGTACTTC
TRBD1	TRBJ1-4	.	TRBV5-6	CASSLQGAAFEEKLFF	TGTGCCAGCAGCCTACAGGGGGCCGCGTTCGAGGAAAAACTGTTTTTT
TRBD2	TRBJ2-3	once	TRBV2	CASSRTSGNTDTQYF	TGTGCCAGCAGTCGGACTAGCGGTAACACAGATACGCAGTATTTT
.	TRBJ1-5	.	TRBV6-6	CASSYLTGDQPQHF	TGTGCCAGCAGTTACCTGACAGGCGATCAGCCCCAGCATTTT
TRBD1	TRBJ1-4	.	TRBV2	CASSDDRGIGEKLFF	TGTGCCAGCAGCGACGACAGGGGGATTGGTGAAAAACTGTTTTTT
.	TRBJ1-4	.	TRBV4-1	CASSQDPGGYNEKLFF	TGCGCCAGCAGCCAAGATCCCGGGGGGTATAATGAAAAACTGTTTTTT
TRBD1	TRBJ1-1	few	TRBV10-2	CASRDRFEAFF	TGCGCCAGCCGGGACAGGTTTGAAGCTTTCTTT